The clone carrying this TCR beta chain was counted ten times or more. Germline CDR1 and CDR2: SEHNR and FQNEAQ (reference sequence). The CDR3 contains 13 residues. V was clipped by 3 bases and J by 1 base, with 6 bases between them. This sample stems from a study of human T cells and chemical hapten exposure. Regarding time point: patch test 1, 2 weeks after DPC sensitization. The treatment here: therapeutic diphenylcyclopropenone sensitization with weekly scalp DPC. Single cDNA molecules in the library carried unique molecular identifiers attached during preparation. One entry per CDR3 protein results from TCRdb running MiXCR on the RACE reads. The sample shows just over 80,000 distinct CDR3 sequences, about 10% of them seen only once.

The V call is TRBV7-9, the J call TRBJ1-1; TRBD1 might be the D (5 bases). This TCR came from a woman aged 45 to 65 with alopecia areata. Some clones in this sample may be carry-over from other donors' samples. The input for sequencing was whole blood, taken in connection with sensitization to the hapten diphenylcyclopropenone (DPC). For the CDR3, the DNA is TGTGCCAGCAGCTTGACAGAGAACACTGAAGCTTTCTTT. It translates to CASSLTENTEAFF.